Each of the 5 T cell receptor beta chains below was sequenced from the same sample in a study of cytomegalovirus exposure and HLA in healthy donors. The primer mix had 60 Vbeta and 13 Jbeta primers. Clones were sequenced by immunoSEQ multiplex PCR, and TCRdb holds only the in-frame ones, with some missing. The repertoire holds some 150,000 clones, with about 82% as singletons. The specimen sequenced was PBMCs. The receptors come from a young man in good health and CMV-seronegative.

DNA for the CDR3: TGTGCCAGCAGTAAAGGACTAGCGGTGGGGGAGCAGTACTTC. Protein: CASSKGLAVGEQYF. The genes are TRBV6-6 and TRBJ2-7; 10 nucleotides match TRBD2. This CDR3 spans 14 amino acids. V shed 5 bases, J shed 7 bases, and the junction held 8 bases outside the gene matches. CDR1 is MNHNY and CDR2 is SVGAGI in the germline V gene (reference sequence).

The chain carries TRBV15 and TRBJ2-7; weak D call: TRBD1 (6 bases). The germline CDR1 and CDR2 sequences are LNHNV and YYDKDF (reference sequence). Trimming cost V 1 base and J 6 bases, with 10 bases left between them. This CDR3 spans 13 amino acids. The CDR3 DNA sequence: TGTGCCACCAGCAGAGTAAGGGGGTCCGAGCAGTACTTC. Its translation: CATSRVRGSEQYF.

The rearrangement links TRBV6-1 to TRBJ2-3; 13 bases agree with TRBD2. This CDR3 is built from 15 residues. With 3 bases clipped from V and 10 bases from J, the junction kept 7 bases outside the gene matches. Per the germline V gene, CDR1 is MNHNS and CDR2 is SASEGT. In DNA, the CDR3 is TGTGCCAGCAGTGATGGACTAGCGGGGGTGTGGGCGCAGTATTTT. This sequence encodes CASSDGLAGVWAQYF.

Remarks on this clone: This sample also contains other DNA sequences that code for the same CDR3. The chain has TRBV20-1 and TRBJ2-5; D is possibly TRBD1 (5 bases). Deletions cut 3 bases from V and 5 bases from J, with 7 bases between. This CDR3 is built from 11 residues. Germline V CDR1 and CDR2: DFQATT, SNEGSKA (reference sequence). The CDR3 DNA is TGCAGTGCTAGGGCAGGGGAGACCCAGTACTTC. Protein sequence: CSARAGETQYF.

This clone was seen more than once but under ten times. The V and J genes are TRBV7-3 and TRBJ2-1; 9 nucleotides line up with TRBD2. The CDR3 has 17 residues. J lost 3 bases, V lost 2 bases, and 8 bases had no gene match. Germline CDR1 reads SGHTA; CDR2 reads FQGTGA. This chain's CDR3 is CASSLVPIAGVYNEQFF. In nucleotides, the CDR3 is TGTGCCAGCAGCTTAGTCCCAATAGCGGGAGTCTACAATGAGCAGTTCTTC.